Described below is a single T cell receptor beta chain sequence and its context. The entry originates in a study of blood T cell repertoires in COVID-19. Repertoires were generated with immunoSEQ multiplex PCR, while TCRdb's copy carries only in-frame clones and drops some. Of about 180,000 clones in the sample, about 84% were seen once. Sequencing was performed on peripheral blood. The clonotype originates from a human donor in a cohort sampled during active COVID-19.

CDR3: CASSADGTGVQPQHF. The CDR3 DNA reads as TGTGCCAGCAGCGCCGATGGGACAGGGGTTCAGCCCCAGCATTTT. The chain joins TRBV7-9 to TRBJ1-5; 10 bases are shared with TRBD1. Germline V CDR1 and CDR2: SEHNR, FQNEAQ (reference sequence). V trimming: 5 bases; J trimming: 6 bases; junction bases outside the gene matches: 7. This CDR3 contains 15 residues.